Listed below are T cell receptor beta chains from one sample, sequenced in a study of identical twins. TCRdb recomputed calls from the 5' RACE reads with MiXCR, one row per CDR3 protein. The sample includes just under 650,000 distinct CDR3 sequences, under 8.5% of them seen just once. These sequences were also reported in another study, on yellow fever vaccine responses in identical twins.

The sample consisted of PBMCs. Receptors originate from a woman younger than 30 in good health. CDR3s include the opening cysteine and the closing phenylalanine or tryptophan. The order of the fields is D gene, J gene, V gene, clone size, CDR3 protein, CDR3 DNA. The D gene is left open where the match is weak. Clone size is given for some rows only: seen once, a few or many times, or a class if the clone is expanded.

-	TRBJ1-5	TRBV10-3	many	CAISGTQSNQPQHF	TGTGCCATCTCAGGCACACAGAGCAATCAGCCCCAGCATTTT
-	TRBJ2-4	TRBV10-2	few	CASSESGSKGPVKNIQYF	TGCGCCAGCAGTGAGTCGGGTAGCAAAGGGCCCGTCAAAAACATTCAGTACTTC
TRBD1	TRBJ1-1	TRBV7-9	-	CASSLQGAFTEAFF	TGTGCCAGCAGCTTACAGGGGGCTTTTACTGAAGCTTTCTTT
-	TRBJ1-2	TRBV12-3/TRBV12-4	many	CASSTQGRGGYTF	TGTGCCAGCAGTACCCAGGGGAGGGGTGGCTACACCTTC
-	TRBJ2-3	TRBV29-1	many	CSVARPGVTDTQYF	TGCAGCGTTGCCCGCCCTGGGGTTACAGATACGCAGTATTTT
-	TRBJ2-3	TRBV14	-	CASSQDWGSGPDTQYF	TGTGCCAGCAGCCAAGATTGGGGGTCAGGGCCAGATACGCAGTATTTT
TRBD1	TRBJ1-5	TRBV12-3/TRBV12-4	many	CASSLRGQASNQPQHF	TGTGCCAGCAGTTTAAGGGGACAGGCTAGCAATCAGCCCCAGCATTTT
TRBD1	TRBJ2-7	TRBV5-6	many	CASRMRQGNEQYF	TGTGCCAGCAGAATGAGACAGGGGAACGAGCAGTACTTC
TRBD2	TRBJ2-7	TRBV12-3/TRBV12-4	many	CASSFVVAGGYEQYF	TGTGCCAGCAGTTTCGTAGTAGCGGGAGGCTACGAGCAGTACTTC
TRBD2	TRBJ2-5	TRBV6-1	many	CASSGLAGAEEETQYF	TGTGCCAGCTCCGGACTAGCGGGGGCGGAAGAAGAGACCCAGTACTTC